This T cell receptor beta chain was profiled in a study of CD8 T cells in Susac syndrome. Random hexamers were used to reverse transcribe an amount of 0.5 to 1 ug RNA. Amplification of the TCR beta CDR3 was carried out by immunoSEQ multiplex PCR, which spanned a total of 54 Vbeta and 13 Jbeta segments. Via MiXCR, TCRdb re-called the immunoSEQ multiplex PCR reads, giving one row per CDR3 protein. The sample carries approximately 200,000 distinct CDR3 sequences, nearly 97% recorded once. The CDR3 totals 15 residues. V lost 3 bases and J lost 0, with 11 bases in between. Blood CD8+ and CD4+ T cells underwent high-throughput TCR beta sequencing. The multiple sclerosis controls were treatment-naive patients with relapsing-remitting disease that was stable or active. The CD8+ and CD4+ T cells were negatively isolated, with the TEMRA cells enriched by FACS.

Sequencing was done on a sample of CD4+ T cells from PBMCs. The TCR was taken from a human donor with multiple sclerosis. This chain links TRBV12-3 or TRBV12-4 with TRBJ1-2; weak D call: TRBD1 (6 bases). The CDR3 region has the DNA TGTGCCAGCAGTTTTCACAGGGCTCCTAACTATGGCTACACCTTC. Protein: CASSFHRAPNYGYTF.